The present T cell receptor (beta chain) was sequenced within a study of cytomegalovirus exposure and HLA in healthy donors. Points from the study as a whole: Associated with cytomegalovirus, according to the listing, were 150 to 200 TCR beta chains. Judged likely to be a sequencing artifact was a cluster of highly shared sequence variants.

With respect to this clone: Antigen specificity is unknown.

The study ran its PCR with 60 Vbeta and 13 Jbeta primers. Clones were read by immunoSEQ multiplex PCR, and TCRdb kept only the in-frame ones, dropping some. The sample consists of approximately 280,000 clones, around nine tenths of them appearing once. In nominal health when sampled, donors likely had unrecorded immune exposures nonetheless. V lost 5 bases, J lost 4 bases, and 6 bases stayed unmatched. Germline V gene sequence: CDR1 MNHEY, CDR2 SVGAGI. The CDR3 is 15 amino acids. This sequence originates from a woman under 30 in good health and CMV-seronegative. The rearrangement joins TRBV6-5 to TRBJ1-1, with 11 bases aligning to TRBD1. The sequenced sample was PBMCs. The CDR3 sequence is CASSRTGGVGTEAFF. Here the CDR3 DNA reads TGTGCCAGCAGTAGGACAGGGGGCGTGGGCACTGAAGCTTTCTTT.